This paragraph covers one T cell receptor (beta chain) sequence. Its target is unknown. This entry comes from a study of shared clonotypes between healthy human individuals. Some clones are missing from TCRdb's copy, which holds only in-frame ones; the method was immunoSEQ multiplex PCR. Among approximately 620,000 clones listed, 95% to 98% were seen once. Study conclusions and caveats: Clonotype sharing among the donors was expected to vary with sequencing depth.

The study drew its donors from healthy HIV-negative adults without recent acute infections or vaccinations. The CDR3 extends over 21 amino acids. Looked up from germline, CDR1 is MDHEN and CDR2 is SYDVKM. V shed 6 bases and J 0 bases; nucleotides not matched to a gene: 17. The sequence derives from a woman in her twenties or thirties in good health. The chain carries TRBV28 and TRBJ1-6, with 10 bases that match TRBD1. Sample: naive CD4+ T cells sorted from blood. The subset here: CD45RA+ positively selected. In DNA form, the CDR3 reads TGTGCCAGCAGCTCAACCGGGACAGGGGACCCCTCGAGCTCCTATAATTCACCCCTCCACTTT. Residues: CASSSTGTGDPSSSYNSPLHF.